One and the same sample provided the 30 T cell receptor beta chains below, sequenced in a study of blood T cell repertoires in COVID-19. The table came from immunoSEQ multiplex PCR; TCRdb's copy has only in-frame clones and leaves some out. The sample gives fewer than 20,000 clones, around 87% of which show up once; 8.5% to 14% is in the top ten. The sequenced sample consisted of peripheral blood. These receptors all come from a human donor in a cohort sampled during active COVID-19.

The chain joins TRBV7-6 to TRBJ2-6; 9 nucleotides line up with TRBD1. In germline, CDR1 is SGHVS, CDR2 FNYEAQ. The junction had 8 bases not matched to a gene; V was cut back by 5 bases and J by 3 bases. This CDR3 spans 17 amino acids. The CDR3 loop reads CASSDGTGRFGANVLTF. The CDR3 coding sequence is TGTGCCAGCAGCGATGGGACAGGGCGCTTTGGGGCCAACGTCCTGACTTTC. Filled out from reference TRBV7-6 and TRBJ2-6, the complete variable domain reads GAGVSQSPRYKVTKRGQDVALRCDPISGHVSLYWYRQALGQGPEFLTYFNYEAQQDKSGLPNDRFSAERPEGSISTLTIQRTEQRDSAMYRCASSDGTGRFGANVLTFGAGSRLTVL.

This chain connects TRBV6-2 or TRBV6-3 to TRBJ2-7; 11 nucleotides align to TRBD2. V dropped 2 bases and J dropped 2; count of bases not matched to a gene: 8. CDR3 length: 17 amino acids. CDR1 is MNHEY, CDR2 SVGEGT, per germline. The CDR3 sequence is CASSYSGLAGQTYEQYF. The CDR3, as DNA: TGTGCCAGCAGTTACAGTGGACTAGCGGGCCAGACCTACGAGCAGTACTTC.

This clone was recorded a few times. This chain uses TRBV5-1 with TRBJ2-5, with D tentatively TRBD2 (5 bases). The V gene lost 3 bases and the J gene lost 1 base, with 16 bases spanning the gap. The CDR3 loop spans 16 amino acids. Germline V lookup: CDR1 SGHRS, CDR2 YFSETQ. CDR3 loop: CASSSTKSGSQETQYF. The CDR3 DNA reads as TGCGCCAGCAGCTCCACAAAGTCGGGGAGCCAAGAGACCCAGTACTTC.

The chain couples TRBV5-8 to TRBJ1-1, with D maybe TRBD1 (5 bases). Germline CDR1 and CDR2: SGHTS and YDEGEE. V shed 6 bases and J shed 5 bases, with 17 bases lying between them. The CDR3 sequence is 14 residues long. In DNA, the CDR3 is TGTGCCAGCACCAGAAGCGGGACGGGGACTGAAGCTTTCTTT. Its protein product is CASTRSGTGTEAFF.

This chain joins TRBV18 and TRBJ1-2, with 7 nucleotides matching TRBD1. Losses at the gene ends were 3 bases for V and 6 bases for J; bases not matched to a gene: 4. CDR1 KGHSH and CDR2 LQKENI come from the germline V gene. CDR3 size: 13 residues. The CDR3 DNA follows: TGTGCCAGCTCACCCCCCGGGACAGATGGCTACACCTTC. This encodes CASSPPGTDGYTF.

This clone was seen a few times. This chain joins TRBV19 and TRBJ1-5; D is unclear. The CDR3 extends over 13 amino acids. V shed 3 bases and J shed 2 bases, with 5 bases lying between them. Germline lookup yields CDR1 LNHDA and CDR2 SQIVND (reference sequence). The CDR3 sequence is CASSIEGNQPQHF. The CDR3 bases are TGTGCCAGTAGTATCGAGGGCAATCAGCCCCAGCATTTT.

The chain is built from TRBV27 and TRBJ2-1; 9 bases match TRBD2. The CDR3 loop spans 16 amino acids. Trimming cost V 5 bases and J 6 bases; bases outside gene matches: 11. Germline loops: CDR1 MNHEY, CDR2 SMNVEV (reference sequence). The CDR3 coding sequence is TGTGCCAGCAGTCCAAGACTAGCGGCCCCCCTCAATGAGCAGTTCTTC. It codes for CASSPRLAAPLNEQFF.

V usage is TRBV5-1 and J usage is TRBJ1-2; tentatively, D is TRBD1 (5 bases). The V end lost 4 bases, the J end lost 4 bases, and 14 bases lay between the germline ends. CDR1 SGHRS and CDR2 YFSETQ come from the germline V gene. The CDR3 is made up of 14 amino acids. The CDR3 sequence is CASSEAGDFYGYTF. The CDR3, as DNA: TGCGCCAGCAGCGAGGCTGGGGACTTCTATGGCTACACCTTC.

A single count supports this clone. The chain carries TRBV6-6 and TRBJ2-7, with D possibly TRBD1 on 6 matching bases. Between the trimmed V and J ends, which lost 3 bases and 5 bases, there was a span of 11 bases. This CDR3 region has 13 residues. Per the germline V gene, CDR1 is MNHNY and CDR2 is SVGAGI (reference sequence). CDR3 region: CASSYGGNHEQYF. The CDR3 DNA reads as TGTGCCAGCAGTTATGGGGGCAACCACGAGCAGTACTTC.

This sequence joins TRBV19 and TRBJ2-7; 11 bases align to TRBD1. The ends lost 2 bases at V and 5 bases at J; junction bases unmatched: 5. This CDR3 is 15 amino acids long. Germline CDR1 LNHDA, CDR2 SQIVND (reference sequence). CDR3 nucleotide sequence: TGTGCCAGTAGTATATGGGACAGGGGGACCAACGAGCAGTACTTC. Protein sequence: CASSIWDRGTNEQYF.

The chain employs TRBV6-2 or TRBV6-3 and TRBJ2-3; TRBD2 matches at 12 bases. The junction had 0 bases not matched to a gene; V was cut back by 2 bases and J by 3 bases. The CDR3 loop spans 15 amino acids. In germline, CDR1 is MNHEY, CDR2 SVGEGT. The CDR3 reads CASSYLAGGTDTQYF. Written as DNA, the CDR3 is TGTGCCAGCAGTTACCTAGCGGGAGGGACAGATACGCAGTATTTT.

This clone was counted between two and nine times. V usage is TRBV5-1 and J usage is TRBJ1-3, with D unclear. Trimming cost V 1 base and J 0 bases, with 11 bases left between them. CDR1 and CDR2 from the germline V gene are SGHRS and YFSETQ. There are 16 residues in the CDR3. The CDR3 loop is CASSLNDGDSGNTIYF. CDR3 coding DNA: TGCGCCAGCAGCTTGAACGACGGGGACTCTGGAAACACCATATATTTT.

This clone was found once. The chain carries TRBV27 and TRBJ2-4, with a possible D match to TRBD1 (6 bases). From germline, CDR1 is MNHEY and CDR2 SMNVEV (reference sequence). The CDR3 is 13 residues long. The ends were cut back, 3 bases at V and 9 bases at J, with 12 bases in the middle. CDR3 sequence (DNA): TGTGCCAGCAGTTTTCCTGGGGGCCGCATTCAGTACTTC. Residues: CASSFPGGRIQYF.

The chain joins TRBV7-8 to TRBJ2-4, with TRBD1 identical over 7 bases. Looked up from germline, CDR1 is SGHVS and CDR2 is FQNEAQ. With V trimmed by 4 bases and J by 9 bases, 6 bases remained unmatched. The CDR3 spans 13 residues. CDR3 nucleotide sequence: TGTGCCAGCAGCTGGGGGACAGCAAGCATTCAGTACTTC. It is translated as CASSWGTASIQYF.

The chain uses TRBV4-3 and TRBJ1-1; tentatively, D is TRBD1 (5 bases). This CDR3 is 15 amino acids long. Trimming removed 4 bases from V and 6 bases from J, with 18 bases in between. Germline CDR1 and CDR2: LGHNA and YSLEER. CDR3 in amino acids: CASSPRGAGEAEAFF. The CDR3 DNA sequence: TGCGCCAGCAGCCCAAGAGGAGCGGGGGAAGCTGAAGCTTTCTTT.

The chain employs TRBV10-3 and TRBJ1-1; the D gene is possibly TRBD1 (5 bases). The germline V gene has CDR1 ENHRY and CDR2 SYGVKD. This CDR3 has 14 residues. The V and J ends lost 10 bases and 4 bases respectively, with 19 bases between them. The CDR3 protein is CATGSSQGSTEAFF. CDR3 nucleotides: TGTGCCACCGGGTCATCTCAGGGTTCCACTGAAGCTTTCTTT.

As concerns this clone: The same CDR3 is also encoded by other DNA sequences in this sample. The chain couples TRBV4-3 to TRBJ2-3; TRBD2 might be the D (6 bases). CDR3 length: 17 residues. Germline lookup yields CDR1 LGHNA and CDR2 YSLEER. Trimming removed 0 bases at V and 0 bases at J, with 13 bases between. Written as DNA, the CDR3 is TGCGCCAGCAGCCAAGATCTGGGGACTGGTAGCACAGATACGCAGTATTTT. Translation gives CASSQDLGTGSTDTQYF.

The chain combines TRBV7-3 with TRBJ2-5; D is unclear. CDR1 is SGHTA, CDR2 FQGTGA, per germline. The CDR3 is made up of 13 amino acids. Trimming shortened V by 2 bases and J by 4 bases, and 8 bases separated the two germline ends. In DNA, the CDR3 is TGTGCCAGCAGCTTAGCGGAGCGAGAGACCCAGTACTTC. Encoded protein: CASSLAERETQYF.

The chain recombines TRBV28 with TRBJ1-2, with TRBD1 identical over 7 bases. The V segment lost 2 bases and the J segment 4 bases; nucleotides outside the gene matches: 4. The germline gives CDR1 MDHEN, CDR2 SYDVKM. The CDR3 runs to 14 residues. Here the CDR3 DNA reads TGTGCCAGCAGTTTAGGGGGACAGATCTATGGCTACACCTTC. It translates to CASSLGGQIYGYTF.

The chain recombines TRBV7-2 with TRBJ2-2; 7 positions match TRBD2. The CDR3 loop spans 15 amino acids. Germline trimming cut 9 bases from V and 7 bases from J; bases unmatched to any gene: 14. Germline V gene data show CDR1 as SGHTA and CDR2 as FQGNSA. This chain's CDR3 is CASTSGGRRVGELFF. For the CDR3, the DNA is TGTGCCAGTACAAGCGGCGGGAGAAGAGTCGGGGAGCTGTTTTTT.

The CDR3 region is CASSPTRDWGEKLFF. The CDR3 nucleotides read TGCGCCAGCAGCCCAACCCGGGACTGGGGTGAAAAACTGTTTTTT. The chain recombines TRBV4-1 with TRBJ1-4, with D possibly matching TRBD1 (5 bases). Germline CDR1 and CDR2: MGHRA and YSYEKL. Trimming pared 4 bases from V and 7 bases from J, leaving 16 bases between. The CDR3 is 15 amino acids.

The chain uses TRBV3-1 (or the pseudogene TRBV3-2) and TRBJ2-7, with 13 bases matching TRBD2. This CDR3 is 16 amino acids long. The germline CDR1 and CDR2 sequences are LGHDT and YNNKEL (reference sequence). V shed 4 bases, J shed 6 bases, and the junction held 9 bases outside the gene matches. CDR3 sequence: CASSPYRLAGGSEQYF. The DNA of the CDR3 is TGTGCCAGCAGCCCCTACCGACTAGCGGGAGGTAGCGAGCAGTACTTC.

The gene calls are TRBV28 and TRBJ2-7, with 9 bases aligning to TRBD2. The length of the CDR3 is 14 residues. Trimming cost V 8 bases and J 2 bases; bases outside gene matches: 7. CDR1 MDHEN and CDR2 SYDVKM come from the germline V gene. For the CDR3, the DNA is TGTGCCAGCTTCCCCGGGACTAGCACCTACGAGCAGTACTTC. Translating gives CASFPGTSTYEQYF.

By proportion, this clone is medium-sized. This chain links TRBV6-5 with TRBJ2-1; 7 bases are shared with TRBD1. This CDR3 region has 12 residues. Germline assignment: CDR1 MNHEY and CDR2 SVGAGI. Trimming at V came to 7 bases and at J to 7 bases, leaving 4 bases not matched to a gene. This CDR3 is CASTPDRNEQFF. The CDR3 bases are TGTGCCAGCACCCCGGACAGGAATGAGCAGTTCTTC.

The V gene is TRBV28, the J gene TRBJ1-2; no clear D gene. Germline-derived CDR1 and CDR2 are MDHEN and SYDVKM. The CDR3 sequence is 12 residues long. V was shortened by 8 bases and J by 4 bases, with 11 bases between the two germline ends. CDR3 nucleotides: TGTGCCAGCCAAAGTGAGGGCTATGGCTACACCTTC. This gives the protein CASQSEGYGYTF.

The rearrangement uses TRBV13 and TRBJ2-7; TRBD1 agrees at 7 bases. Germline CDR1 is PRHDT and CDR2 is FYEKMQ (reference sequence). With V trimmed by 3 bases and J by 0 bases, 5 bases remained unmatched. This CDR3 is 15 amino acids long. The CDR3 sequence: CASSLTGRSSYEQYF. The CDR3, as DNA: TGTGCCAGCAGCTTGACAGGGCGAAGCTCCTACGAGCAGTACTTC.

DNA of the CDR3: TGTGCCAGCAGCCCCCAACCAGGGACAGCGGCCTACGAGCAGTACTTC. Protein sequence: CASSPQPGTAAYEQYF. The chain has TRBV9 and TRBJ2-7; the match to TRBD1 covers 7 bases. CDR3 length: 16 amino acids. The germline CDR1 and CDR2 sequences are SGDLS and YYNGEE. J was trimmed by 2 bases and V by 4 bases; bases with no gene match: 12.

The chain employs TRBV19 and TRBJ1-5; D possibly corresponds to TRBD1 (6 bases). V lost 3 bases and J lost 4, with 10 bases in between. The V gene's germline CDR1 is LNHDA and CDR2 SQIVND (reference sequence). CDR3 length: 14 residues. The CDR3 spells CASSMLDSNQPQHF. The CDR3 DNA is TGTGCCAGTAGTATGCTGGACAGTAATCAGCCCCAGCATTTT.

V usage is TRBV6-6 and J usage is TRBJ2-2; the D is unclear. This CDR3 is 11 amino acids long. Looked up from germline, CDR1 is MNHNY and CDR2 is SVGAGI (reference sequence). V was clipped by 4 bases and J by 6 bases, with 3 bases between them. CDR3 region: CASSSSGELFF. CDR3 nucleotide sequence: TGTGCCAGCAGTTCCTCCGGGGAGCTGTTTTTT.

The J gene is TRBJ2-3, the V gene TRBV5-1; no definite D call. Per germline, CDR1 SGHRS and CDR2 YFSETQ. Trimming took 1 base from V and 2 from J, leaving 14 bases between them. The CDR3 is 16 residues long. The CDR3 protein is CASSLLTDHPTDTQYF. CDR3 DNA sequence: TGCGCCAGCAGCTTGCTTACAGATCATCCCACAGATACGCAGTATTTT.